The 16 T cell receptor beta chains below all came from one sample that was sequenced in a study of shared T cell receptors in the human thymus. Method: immunoSEQ multiplex PCR; TCRdb's copy keeps in-frame clones and lacks some. The table lists roughly 500,000 clones, 75% to 85% of them singletons. This same sample was also part of a study on human thymus T cells.

The sequencing input was thymocytes. Every receptor here comes from a boy younger than two with a congenital heart defect.

The chain is built from TRBV29-1 and TRBJ1-5; TRBD1 aligns across 8 bases. The germline V gene encodes CDR1 SQVTM and CDR2 ANQGSEA. The CDR3 is 15 residues long. The junction had 8 bases not matched to a gene; V was cut back by 4 bases and J by 3 bases. CDR3 nucleotide sequence: TGCAGCGTTGGCATGGGACAGGAGAACAATCAGCCCCAGCATTTT. Residues: CSVGMGQENNQPQHF.

This chain uses TRBV27 with TRBJ2-3; TRBD2 agrees at 11 bases. Per germline, CDR1 MNHEY and CDR2 SMNVEV (reference sequence). Trimming removed 5 bases from V and 6 bases from J; junction bases left unmatched: 16. This CDR3 region has 18 residues. The CDR3 coding sequence is TGTGCCAGCAGTCCATCGGGCCAACTAGCGGGAGAAGCGGATACGCAGTATTTT. Its translation: CASSPSGQLAGEADTQYF.

The chain uses TRBV7-2 and TRBJ2-3, with 7 nucleotides matching TRBD2. V lost 1 base to trimming and J lost 0 bases; unmatched junction nucleotides: 10. The CDR3 length is 18 residues. Germline V gene sequence: CDR1 SGHTA, CDR2 FQGNSA. DNA for the CDR3: TGTGCCAGCAGCTTAGACGCTCTAGCGGCCTCTAGCACAGATACGCAGTATTTT. As protein: CASSLDALAASSTDTQYF.

This clone was found a few times. The rearrangement joins TRBV7-2 to TRBJ2-7; D might be TRBD1 (6 bases). V was pared by 4 bases and J by 2 bases, with 15 bases between. Germline assignment: CDR1 SGHTA and CDR2 FQGNSA. There are 15 residues in the CDR3. The CDR3 spells CASSSYRDTPYEQYF. For the CDR3, the DNA is TGTGCCAGCAGCTCCTACCGGGACACCCCCTACGAGCAGTACTTC.

The chain employs TRBV4-3 and TRBJ2-1; D might be TRBD1 (6 bases). The length of the CDR3 is 20 residues. The ends were cut back, 1 base at V and 0 bases at J, with 22 bases in the middle. The germline V gene encodes CDR1 LGHNA and CDR2 YSLEER. CDR3 protein: CASSQAPDRPLVSSYNEQFF. CDR3 bases: TGCGCCAGCAGCCAAGCGCCCGACAGGCCACTTGTGAGCTCCTACAATGAGCAGTTCTTC.

V gene TRBV6-6 combines with J gene TRBJ2-3; 7 bases are shared with TRBD2. CDR3 length: 16 amino acids. CDR1 MNHNY and CDR2 SVGAGI come from the germline V gene (reference sequence). V shed 3 bases and J 2 bases; nucleotides not matched to a gene: 8. The chain's CDR3 is CASSYPQRGYTDTQYF. In DNA form, the CDR3 reads TGTGCCAGCAGTTATCCCCAGCGGGGTTACACAGATACGCAGTATTTT.

The J gene is TRBJ1-2, the V gene TRBV2; D is perhaps TRBD1 (6 bases). This CDR3 comprises 13 residues. In germline, CDR1 is SNHLY, CDR2 FYNNEI. With 5 bases removed from V and 4 bases from J, the gap between germline ends came to 11 bases. CDR3 bases: TGTGCCAGCAGTATATGGACAGTCTATGGCTACACCTTC. Its translation: CASSIWTVYGYTF.

This clone has a single count. The V gene is TRBV9, the J gene TRBJ2-7, with 8 bases that match TRBD1. This CDR3 has 15 amino acids. With V trimmed by 0 bases and J by 0 bases, 2 bases remained unmatched. Germline V gene lookup returns CDR1 SGDLS and CDR2 YYNGEE. In DNA form, the CDR3 reads TGTGCCAGCAGCGTAGACGACAGGGGCTCCTACGAGCAGTACTTC. It yields the protein CASSVDDRGSYEQYF.

V usage is TRBV4-1 and J usage is TRBJ2-7; 16 nucleotides agree with TRBD2. This CDR3 is 20 amino acids long. Germline trimming cut 0 bases from V and 1 base from J; bases unmatched to any gene: 9. Germline V gene sequence: CDR1 MGHRA, CDR2 YSYEKL. CDR3 region: CASSQDKGLAGGPRSYEQYF. The CDR3 DNA sequence: TGCGCCAGCAGCCAAGATAAGGGACTAGCGGGAGGGCCGCGGTCCTACGAGCAGTACTTC.

The rearrangement joins TRBV28 to TRBJ1-3, with 9 bases aligning to TRBD1. The CDR3 loop spans 13 amino acids. Germline trimming cut 8 bases from V and 3 bases from J; bases unmatched to any gene: 2. Germline V lookup: CDR1 MDHEN, CDR2 SYDVKM. The CDR3 loop reads CASGTGNGNTIYF. CDR3 nucleotide sequence: TGTGCCAGCGGGACAGGGAATGGAAACACCATATATTTT.

The chain couples TRBV11-2 to TRBJ2-1, with 8 positions matching TRBD2. Unmatched junction bases numbered 12, after V lost 5 bases and J lost 0 bases. There are 18 residues in the CDR3. The V gene's germline CDR1 is SGHAT and CDR2 FQNNGV. This chain's CDR3 is CASSEVPLAASSYNEQFF. The CDR3 DNA reads TGTGCCAGCAGCGAAGTGCCACTAGCGGCAAGCTCCTACAATGAGCAGTTCTTC.

This rearrangement joins TRBV4-2 to TRBJ1-2; D not resolved. This CDR3 spans 15 amino acids. Trimming removed 1 base at V and 4 bases at J, with 13 bases between. Germline CDR1 and CDR2: LGHNA and YNFKEQ. The CDR3 nucleotides read TGTGCCAGCAGCCAAGCTCCCTCGGTCCTCTATGGCTACACCTTC. Protein product: CASSQAPSVLYGYTF.

The chain links TRBV28 to TRBJ1-5, with TRBD1 matching 8 bases. The length of the CDR3 is 17 residues. Per the germline V gene, CDR1 is MDHEN and CDR2 is SYDVKM. Trimming removed 2 bases from V and 3 bases from J; junction bases left unmatched: 9. The CDR3 sequence: CASSLHPQGASNQPQHF. In DNA, the CDR3 is TGTGCCAGCAGTTTACACCCCCAGGGGGCCTCCAATCAGCCCCAGCATTTT.

This sequence joins TRBV30 and TRBJ1-4, with D perhaps TRBD1 (6 bases). Trimming shortened V by 2 bases and J by 8 bases, and 18 bases separated the two germline ends. The CDR3 is made up of 15 amino acids. Germline CDR1 GTSNPN, CDR2 SVGIG (reference sequence). CDR3 coding DNA: TGTGCCTGGAGTCCCCGACAGGAGAGGTCCGAAAAACTGTTTTTT. Translating it yields CAWSPRQERSEKLFF.

The gene calls are TRBV6-1 and TRBJ1-4; weak D call: TRBD1 (6 bases). CDR3 length: 15 residues. Trimming took off 7 bases at V and 0 bases at J, with 12 bases between the two ends. CDR1 and CDR2 from the germline V gene are MNHNS and SASEGT. The chain's CDR3 is CASMADSATNEKLFF. Written as DNA, the CDR3 is TGTGCCAGCATGGCGGACAGTGCAACTAATGAAAAACTGTTTTTT.

The gene calls are TRBV29-1 and TRBJ1-2, with D possibly TRBD1 on 6 matching bases. From germline, CDR1 is SQVTM and CDR2 ANQGSEA. V was trimmed by 7 bases and J by 7 bases, leaving 19 bases between them. The length of the CDR3 is 13 residues. CDR3 bases: TGCAGCGCCGGGGGGCTCGGGGAATCTGGCTACACCTTC. It translates to CSAGGLGESGYTF.